The source of this TCR beta chain is a study of regulatory T cells in long-lasting Graves disease. Deletions cut 2 bases from V and 7 bases from J, with 15 bases between. The CDR3 covers 14 residues. Germline CDR1 SGHTS, CDR2 YDEGEE. Arm-PCR of CDR3 regions and iRepertoire HTBI primers were used to build TCR beta libraries. TCRdb processed the multiplex PCR reads anew with MiXCR; each CDR3 protein has one entry. The sample has roughly 500,000 distinct CDR3 sequences, approximately 13% seen once; the top ten hold 8% to 10%. This clonotype was counted at least ten times. Time point given: newly diagnosed GD, antithyroid drugs for less than 3 months. Scientists built the TCR library using RNA that was extracted from PBMCs. This same sample was also taken into another study, of T cells in Graves' hyperthyroidism and ophthalmopathy.

This rearrangement joins TRBV5-8 to TRBJ2-5; D is possibly TRBD2 (6 bases). This material consisted of peripheral blood mononuclear cells (PBMCs), taken at new diagnosis, from a patient treated with antithyroid drugs. This TCR came from a man in his thirties or forties with Graves disease. The CDR3 sequence is CASSFLAALGTQYF. CDR3 DNA: TGTGCCAGCAGCTTTTTAGCGGCCCTCGGGACCCAGTACTTC.